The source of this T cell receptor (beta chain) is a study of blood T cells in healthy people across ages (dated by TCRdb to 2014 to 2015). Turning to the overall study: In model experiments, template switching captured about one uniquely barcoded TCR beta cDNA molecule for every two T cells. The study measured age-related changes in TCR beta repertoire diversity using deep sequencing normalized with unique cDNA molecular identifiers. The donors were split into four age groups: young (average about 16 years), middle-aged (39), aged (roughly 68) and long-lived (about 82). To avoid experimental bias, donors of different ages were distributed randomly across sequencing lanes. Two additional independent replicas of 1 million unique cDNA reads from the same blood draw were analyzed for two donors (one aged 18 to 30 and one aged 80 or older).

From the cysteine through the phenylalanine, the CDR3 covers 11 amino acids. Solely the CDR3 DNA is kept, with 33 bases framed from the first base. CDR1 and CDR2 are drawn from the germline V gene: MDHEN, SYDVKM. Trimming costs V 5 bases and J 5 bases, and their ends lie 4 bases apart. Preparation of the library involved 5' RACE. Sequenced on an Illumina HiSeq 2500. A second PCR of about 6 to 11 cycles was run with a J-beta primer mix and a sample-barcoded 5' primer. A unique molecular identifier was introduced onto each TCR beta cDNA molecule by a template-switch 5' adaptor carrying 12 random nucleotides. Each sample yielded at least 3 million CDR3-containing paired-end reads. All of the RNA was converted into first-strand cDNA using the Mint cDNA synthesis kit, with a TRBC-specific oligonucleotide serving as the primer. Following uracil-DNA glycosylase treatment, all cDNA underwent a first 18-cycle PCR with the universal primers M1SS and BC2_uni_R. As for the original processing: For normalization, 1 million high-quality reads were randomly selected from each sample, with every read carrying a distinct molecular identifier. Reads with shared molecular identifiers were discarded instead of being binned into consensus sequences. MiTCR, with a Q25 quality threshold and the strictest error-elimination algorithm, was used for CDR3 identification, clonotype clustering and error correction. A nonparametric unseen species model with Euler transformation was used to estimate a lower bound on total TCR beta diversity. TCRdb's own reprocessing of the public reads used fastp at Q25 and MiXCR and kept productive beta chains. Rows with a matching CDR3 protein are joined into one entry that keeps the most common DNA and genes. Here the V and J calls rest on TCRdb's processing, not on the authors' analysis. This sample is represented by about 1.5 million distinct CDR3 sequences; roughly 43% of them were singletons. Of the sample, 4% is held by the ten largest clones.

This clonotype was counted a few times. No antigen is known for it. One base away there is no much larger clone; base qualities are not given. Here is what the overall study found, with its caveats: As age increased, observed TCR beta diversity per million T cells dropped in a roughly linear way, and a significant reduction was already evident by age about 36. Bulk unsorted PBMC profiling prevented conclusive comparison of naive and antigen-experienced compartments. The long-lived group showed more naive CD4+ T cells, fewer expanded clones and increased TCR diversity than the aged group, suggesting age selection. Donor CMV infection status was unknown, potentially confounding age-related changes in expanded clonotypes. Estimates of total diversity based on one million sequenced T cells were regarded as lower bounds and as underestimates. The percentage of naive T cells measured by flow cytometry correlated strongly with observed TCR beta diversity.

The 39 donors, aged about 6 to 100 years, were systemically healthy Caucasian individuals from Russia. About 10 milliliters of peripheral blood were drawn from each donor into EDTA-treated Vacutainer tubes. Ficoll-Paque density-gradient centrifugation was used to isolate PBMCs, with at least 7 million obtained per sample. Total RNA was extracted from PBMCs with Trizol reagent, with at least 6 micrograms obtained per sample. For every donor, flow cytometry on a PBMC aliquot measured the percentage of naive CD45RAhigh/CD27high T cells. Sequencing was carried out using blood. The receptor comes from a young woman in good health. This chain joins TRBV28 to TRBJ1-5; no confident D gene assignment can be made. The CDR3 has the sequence CASSHYQPQHF. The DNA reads TGTGCCAGCAGTCATTATCAGCCCCAGCATTTT.